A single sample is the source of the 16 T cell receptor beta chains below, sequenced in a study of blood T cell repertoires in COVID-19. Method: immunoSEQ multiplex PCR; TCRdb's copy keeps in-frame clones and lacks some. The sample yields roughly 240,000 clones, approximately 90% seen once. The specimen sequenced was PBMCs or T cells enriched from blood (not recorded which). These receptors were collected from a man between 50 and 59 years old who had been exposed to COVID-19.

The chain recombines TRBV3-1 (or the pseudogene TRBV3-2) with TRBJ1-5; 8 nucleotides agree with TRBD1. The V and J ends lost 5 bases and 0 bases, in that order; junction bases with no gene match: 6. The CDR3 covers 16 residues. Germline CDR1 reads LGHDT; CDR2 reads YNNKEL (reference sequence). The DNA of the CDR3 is TGTGCCAGCAGCTTCGGGACAGGTAATAGCAATCAGCCCCAGCATTTT. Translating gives CASSFGTGNSNQPQHF.

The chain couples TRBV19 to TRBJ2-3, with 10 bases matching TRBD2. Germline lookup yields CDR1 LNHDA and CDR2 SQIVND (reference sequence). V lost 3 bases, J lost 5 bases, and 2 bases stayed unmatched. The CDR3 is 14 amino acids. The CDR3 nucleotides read TGTGCCAGTAGTATCCGACTAGCGGGAGATACGCAGTATTTT. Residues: CASSIRLAGDTQYF.

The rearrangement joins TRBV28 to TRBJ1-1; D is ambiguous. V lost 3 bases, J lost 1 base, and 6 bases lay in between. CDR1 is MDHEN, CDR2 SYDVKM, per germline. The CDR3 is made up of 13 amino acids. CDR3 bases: TGTGCCAGCAGTTTTCCCCAGAACACTGAAGCTTTCTTT. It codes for CASSFPQNTEAFF.

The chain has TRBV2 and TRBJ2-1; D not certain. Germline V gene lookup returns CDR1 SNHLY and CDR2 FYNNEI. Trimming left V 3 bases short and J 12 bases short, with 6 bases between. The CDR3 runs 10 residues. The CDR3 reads CASSEYLQFF. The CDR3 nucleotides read TGTGCCAGCAGTGAGTACTTGCAGTTCTTC.

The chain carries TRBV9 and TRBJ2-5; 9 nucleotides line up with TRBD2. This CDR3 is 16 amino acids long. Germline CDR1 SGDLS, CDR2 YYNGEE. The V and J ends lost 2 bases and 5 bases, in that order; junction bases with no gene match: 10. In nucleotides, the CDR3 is TGTGCCAGCAGCGTCGGTAATAGCGGGGGAATGGAGACCCAGTACTTC. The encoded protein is CASSVGNSGGMETQYF.

CDR3: CASRTRRSQETQYF. DNA for the CDR3: TGTGCCAGCAGGACCCGACGGAGCCAAGAGACCCAGTACTTC. The chain has TRBV28 and TRBJ2-5, with no clear D. There are 14 residues in the CDR3. V was pared by 6 bases and J by 1 base, with 12 bases between. CDR1 and CDR2 (germline): MDHEN, SYDVKM.

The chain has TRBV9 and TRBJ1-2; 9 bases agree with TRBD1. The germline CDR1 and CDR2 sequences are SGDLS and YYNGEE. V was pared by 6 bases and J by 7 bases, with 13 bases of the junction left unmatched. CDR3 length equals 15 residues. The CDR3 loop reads CASTLIPTGGGGYTF. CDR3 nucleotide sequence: TGTGCCAGCACCCTTATTCCCACAGGGGGCGGTGGCTACACCTTC.

DNA for the CDR3: TGTGCCAGCAGTTTCGGACAGGGCGACAAAGCTTTCTTT. Amino acid sequence: CASSFGQGDKAFF. The V and J genes are TRBV12-3 or TRBV12-4 and TRBJ1-1, with TRBD1 matching 8 bases. The V segment lost 3 bases and the J segment 9 bases; nucleotides outside the gene matches: 6. The CDR3 contains 13 residues.

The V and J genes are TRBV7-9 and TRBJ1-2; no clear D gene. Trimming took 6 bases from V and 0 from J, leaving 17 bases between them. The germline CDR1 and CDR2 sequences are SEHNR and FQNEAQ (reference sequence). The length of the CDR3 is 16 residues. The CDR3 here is CASSPITSLANYGYTF. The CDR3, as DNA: TGTGCCAGCAGTCCGATCACAAGCCTAGCTAACTATGGCTACACCTTC.

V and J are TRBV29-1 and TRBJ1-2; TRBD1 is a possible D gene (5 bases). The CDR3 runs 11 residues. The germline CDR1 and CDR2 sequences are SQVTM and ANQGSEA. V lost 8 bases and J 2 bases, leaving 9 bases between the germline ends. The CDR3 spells CSLGGNYGYTF. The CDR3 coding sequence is TGCAGCCTGGGGGGAAACTATGGCTACACCTTC.

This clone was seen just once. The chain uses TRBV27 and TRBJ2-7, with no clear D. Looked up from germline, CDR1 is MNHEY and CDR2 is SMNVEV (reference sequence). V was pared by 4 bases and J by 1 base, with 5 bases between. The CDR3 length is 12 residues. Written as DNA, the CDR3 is TGTGCCAGCAGTTCTCTTTCCTACGAGCAGTACGTC. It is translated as CASSSLSYEQYV.

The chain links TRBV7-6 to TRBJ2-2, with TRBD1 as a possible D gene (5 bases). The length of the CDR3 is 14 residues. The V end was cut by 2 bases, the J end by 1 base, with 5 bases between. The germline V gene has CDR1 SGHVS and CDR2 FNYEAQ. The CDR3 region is CASSLTGNTGELFF. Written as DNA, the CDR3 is TGTGCCAGCAGCTTAACAGGGAACACCGGGGAGCTGTTTTTT.

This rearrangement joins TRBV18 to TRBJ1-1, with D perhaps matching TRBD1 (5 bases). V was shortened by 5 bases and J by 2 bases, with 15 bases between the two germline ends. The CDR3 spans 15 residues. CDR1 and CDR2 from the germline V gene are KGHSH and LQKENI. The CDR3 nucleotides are TGTGCCAGCTCAGAGAGACAGCTACTAAACACTGAAGCTTTCTTT. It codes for CASSERQLLNTEAFF.

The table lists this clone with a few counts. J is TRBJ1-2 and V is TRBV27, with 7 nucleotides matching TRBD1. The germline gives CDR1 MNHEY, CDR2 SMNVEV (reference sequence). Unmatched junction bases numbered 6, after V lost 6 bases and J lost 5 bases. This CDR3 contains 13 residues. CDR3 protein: CASSSRQGYGYTF. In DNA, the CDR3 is TGTGCCAGCAGCTCACGACAGGGATATGGCTACACCTTC.

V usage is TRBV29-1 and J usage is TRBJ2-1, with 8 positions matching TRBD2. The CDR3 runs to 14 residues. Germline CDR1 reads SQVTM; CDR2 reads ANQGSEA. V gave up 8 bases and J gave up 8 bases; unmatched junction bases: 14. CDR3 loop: CSYERESPSDEQFF. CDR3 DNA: TGCAGCTATGAGCGGGAGAGCCCTTCGGATGAGCAGTTCTTC.

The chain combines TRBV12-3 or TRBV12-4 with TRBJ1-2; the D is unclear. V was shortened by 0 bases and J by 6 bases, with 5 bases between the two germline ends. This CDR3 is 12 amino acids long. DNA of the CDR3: TGTGCCAGCAGTTTAGCCTACGATGGCTACACCTTC. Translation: CASSLAYDGYTF.